This TCR beta chain was recorded in a study of blood T cell repertoires in COVID-19. Overall study context: Whether acute or convalescent, the COVID-19 samples came from the United States, Italy and Spain.

The CDR3 length is 15 residues. Trimming cost V 0 bases and J 4 bases, with 13 bases left between them. Germline lookup yields CDR1 SGHRS and CDR2 YFSETQ. Per the original data handling: Estimation of nucleated cell counts relied on the amplification of reference gene primers. Profiled with immunoSEQ multiplex PCR; TCRdb holds only in-frame clones, not every one. The V and J calls and clone size come from that table; D and trimming were worked out from the DNA. The data contain around 100,000 clones, approximately 88% of them singletons. This receptor was identified in an older woman with acute or convalescent COVID-19. Sample: peripheral blood. V usage is TRBV5-1 and J usage is TRBJ1-1, with a tentative D call TRBD1 (5 bases). CDR3: CASSLEGGARTEAFF. The CDR3 DNA reads as TGCGCCAGCAGCTTGGAGGGCGGGGCCCGCACTGAAGCTTTCTTT. Together with reference TRBV5-1 and TRBJ1-1, the CDR3 gives the full variable domain: KAGVTQTPRYLIKTRGQQVTLSCSPISGHRSVSWYQQTPGQGLQFLFEYFSETQRNKGNFPGRFSGRQFSNSRSEMNVSTLELGDSALYLCASSLEGGARTEAFFGQGTRLTVV.